The 20 T cell receptor beta chains below come from one sample, sequenced in a study of OX40 agonist ivuxolimab in advanced cancers. TCRdb keeps only in-frame clones here, not all; method: immunoSEQ multiplex PCR. The profile shows tens of thousands of clones, about 92% of them singletons. Sequences were derived from CD4+ or CD8+ T cells sorted from blood, sampled in a trial of the OX40 agonist ivuxolimab. The origin of the receptors is an adult with an advanced solid tumor such as melanoma, head and neck, liver or kidney cancer.

This clone has just one count. The CDR3 DNA follows: TGCAGCGTTGGACAGTCCTACAATGAGCAGTTCTTC. Translating gives CSVGQSYNEQFF. V and J are TRBV29-1 and TRBJ2-1; weak D call: TRBD1 (5 bases). V dropped 4 bases and J dropped 1 base, with 5 bases sitting between them. CDR1 is SQVTM and CDR2 is ANQGSEA in the germline V gene. This CDR3 contains 12 residues.

The chain recombines TRBV5-1 with TRBJ2-1; tentative D call: TRBD1 (6 bases). V was pared by 2 bases and J by 5 bases, with 14 bases between. Germline CDR1 and CDR2: SGHRS and YFSETQ. CDR3 length equals 15 residues. This CDR3 reads CASSFNSGTHNEQFF. DNA for the CDR3: TGCGCCAGCAGCTTTAATTCTGGGACACACAATGAGCAGTTCTTC.

This clone was seen once. The rearrangement links TRBV21-1 to TRBJ2-5; the table's D call, TRBD1, was not checked against the DNA. TRBV21-1 is marked as a pseudogene. This CDR3 region has 15 residues. The CDR3, as DNA: TGTGCCAGCAGCCCCCACAACAGGGGCCAAGAGACCCAGTACTTC. It encodes CASSPHNRGQETQYF.

This chain connects TRBV19 to TRBJ2-3; 10 nucleotides agree with TRBD2. V shed 3 bases and J 1 base; nucleotides not matched to a gene: 10. The CDR3 is made up of 18 amino acids. Germline assignment: CDR1 LNHDA and CDR2 SQIVND (reference sequence). For the CDR3, the DNA is TGTGCCAGTAGTATCCGAGTCGGAGCGGGAGGGGGCACAGATACGCAGTATTTT. Its translation: CASSIRVGAGGGTDTQYF.

This clone was counted between two and nine times. This chain uses TRBV4-1 with TRBJ2-3; D is ambiguous. The germline V and J ends were trimmed by 6 bases and 6 bases, with 7 bases remaining between them. Germline CDR1 and CDR2: MGHRA and YSYEKL. The CDR3 consists of 11 residues. As DNA, the CDR3 is TGCGCCAGCAGAGGTATGGATACGCAGTATTTT. Translating gives CASRGMDTQYF.

This sequence joins TRBV4-2 and TRBJ2-5, with D hard to call. V lost 0 bases to trimming and J lost 7 bases, with 12 bases between them. Germline loops: CDR1 LGHNA, CDR2 YNFKEQ. This CDR3 contains 14 residues. As DNA, the CDR3 is TGTGCCAGCAGCCAAGATAGCCACATGGGGACCCAGTACTTC. Protein sequence: CASSQDSHMGTQYF.

The sample holds one count of this clone. The genes are TRBV18 and TRBJ2-1; D unclear. Trimming shortened V by 2 bases and J by 0 bases, and 11 bases separated the two germline ends. Germline V gives CDR1 KGHSH, CDR2 LQKENI. The length of the CDR3 is 16 residues. CDR3 region: CASSPSSRSSYNEQFF. The CDR3 region has the DNA TGTGCCAGCTCACCATCGAGTCGGAGCTCCTACAATGAGCAGTTCTTC.

This chain joins TRBV19 and TRBJ1-2, with 7 bases identical to TRBD1. The CDR3 is 12 amino acids. Germline loops: CDR1 LNHDA, CDR2 SQIVND (reference sequence). Trimming cost V 5 bases and J 6 bases; bases outside gene matches: 3. CDR3 amino acids: CASSRQGNGYTF. For the CDR3, the DNA is TGTGCCAGTAGTCGACAGGGAAATGGCTACACCTTC.

V gene TRBV27 combines with J gene TRBJ2-3, with D perhaps TRBD1 (5 bases). This CDR3 contains 16 residues. Germline loops: CDR1 MNHEY, CDR2 SMNVEV (reference sequence). Trimming stripped 4 bases from V and 3 bases from J, with 17 bases between. The CDR3 loop reads CASSSTSRQGTDTQYF. CDR3 coding DNA: TGTGCCAGCAGTTCCACCTCCCGGCAGGGAACAGATACGCAGTATTTT.

The chain recombines TRBV28 with TRBJ2-7; 9 bases agree with TRBD1. J lost 5 bases, V lost 2 bases, and 4 bases had no gene match. The CDR3 is 14 residues long. Germline loops: CDR1 MDHEN, CDR2 SYDVKM. DNA for the CDR3: TGTGCCAGCAGTTTAGGGACAGGGATCGACGAGCAGTACTTC. Translation gives CASSLGTGIDEQYF.

CDR3 residues: CASSLLGRRSYEQYF. The DNA of the CDR3 is TGTGCCAGCAGCTTACTGGGGAGGAGGTCCTACGAGCAGTACTTC. V and J are TRBV7-9 and TRBJ2-7; a possible D gene is TRBD2 (6 bases). The germline gives CDR1 SEHNR, CDR2 FQNEAQ (reference sequence). The CDR3 extends over 15 amino acids. V gave up 2 bases and J gave up 1 base, with 12 bases separating them.

The chain employs TRBV7-9 and TRBJ1-2; no firm D call. The CDR3 contains 12 residues. Germline V lookup: CDR1 SEHNR, CDR2 FQNEAQ (reference sequence). The V end was cut by 1 base, the J end by 7 bases, with 7 bases between. CDR3 DNA sequence: TGTGCCAGCAGCTTAGACGCGGGTGGCTACACCTTC. It is translated as CASSLDAGGYTF.

The chain employs TRBV6-5 and TRBJ2-5, with D hard to call. Looked up from germline, CDR1 is MNHEY and CDR2 is SVGAGI. The CDR3 runs to 12 residues. V was cut by 6 bases and J by 4 bases, with 9 bases left in between. CDR3: CASSLLGETQYF. The CDR3 bases are TGTGCCAGCAGCCTCCTTGGAGAGACCCAGTACTTC.

The chain is built from TRBV7-2 and TRBJ1-3, with 10 bases that match TRBD1. Germline assignment: CDR1 SGHTA and CDR2 FQGNSA. The CDR3 runs 16 residues. J lost 4 bases, V lost 5 bases, and 8 bases had no gene match. The CDR3 bases are TGTGCCAGCAGCCGAGGACAGGGGGGAGCGGGAAACACCATATATTTT. Residues: CASSRGQGGAGNTIYF.

A note on this clone: One end of the junction does not line up with germline, which may come from a read error. Other DNA sequences of this sample code for an identical CDR3. The chain couples TRBV19 to TRBJ1-3, with D unresolved. The CDR3 consists of 15 residues. Germline CDR1 reads LNHDA; CDR2 reads SQIVND (reference sequence). The CDR3 coding sequence is TGTGCTAGTAGGAGTACGGGCAGGTCTGGAAACACCATATATTTT. Translated, it gives CASRSTGRSGNTIYF.

This rearrangement joins TRBV7-2 to TRBJ2-4; 7 bases agree with TRBD2. The CDR3 loop spans 18 amino acids. Germline V gene data show CDR1 as SGHTA and CDR2 as FQGNSA. J lost 0 bases, V lost 1 base, and 9 bases had no gene match. The CDR3 protein is CASSLVSGELLAKNIQYF. Written as DNA, the CDR3 is TGTGCCAGCAGCTTAGTAAGCGGGGAACTGCTAGCCAAAAACATTCAGTACTTC.

V usage is TRBV1 and J usage is TRBJ1-1. TRBV1 is annotated as a pseudogene. The CDR3 has 15 residues. The CDR3 here is CTSSTSAVQNTEAFF. The CDR3 DNA is TGCACCAGCAGCACGTCGGCAGTTCAGAACACTGAAGCTTTCTTT.

The gene calls are TRBV28 and TRBJ1-5; TRBD1 might be the D (5 bases). The CDR3 length is 14 residues. V lost 11 bases and J lost 0, with 14 bases in between. From germline, CDR1 is MDHEN and CDR2 SYDVKM. CDR3 region: CACGTGGSNQPQHF. The DNA for the CDR3 is TGTGCCTGCGGGACGGGGGGTAGCAATCAGCCCCAGCATTTT.

J is TRBJ2-7 and V is TRBV6-1, with a weak D call TRBD2 (6 bases). The CDR3 length is 12 residues. The germline CDR1 and CDR2 sequences are MNHNS and SASEGT. Trimming took 4 bases from V and 4 from J, leaving 8 bases between them. The CDR3: CASSGDFYEQYF. CDR3 in DNA: TGTGCCAGCAGTGGGGACTTTTACGAGCAGTACTTC.

This chain links TRBV7-3 with TRBJ2-2; 12 bases agree with TRBD1. The J segment lost 8 bases and the V segment lost 5 bases, leaving 6 bases of the junction unmatched. Looked up from germline, CDR1 is SGHTA and CDR2 is FQGTGA. The CDR3 has 15 amino acids. The CDR3 protein is CASSMGQGAGGELFF. The CDR3 bases are TGTGCCAGCAGCATGGGACAGGGGGCCGGAGGGGAGCTGTTTTTT.